The next 25 T cell receptor beta chains were all read from a single sample in a study of cytomegalovirus exposure and HLA in healthy donors. PCR primers comprised 60 Vbeta and 13 Jbeta primers. Produced via immunoSEQ multiplex PCR; TCRdb's table is partial and in-frame only. The table lists about 180,000 clones, around 70% of them singletons. Sequencing was performed on PBMCs. These TCRs come from a male donor in good health and CMV-seronegative.

The gene calls are TRBV27 and TRBJ1-2; 7 positions agree with TRBD1. The V gene's germline CDR1 is MNHEY and CDR2 SMNVEV (reference sequence). This CDR3 is 13 amino acids long. The J segment lost 4 bases and the V segment lost 9 bases, leaving 8 bases of the junction unmatched. The CDR3 loop is CASSVGGGYGYTF. The CDR3 bases are TGTGCCAGTTCGGTAGGGGGCGGCTATGGCTACACCTTC.

The chain is built from TRBV7-2 and TRBJ2-1, with D tentatively TRBD1 (5 bases). Per the germline V gene, CDR1 is SGHTA and CDR2 is FQGNSA. The CDR3 extends over 16 amino acids. Trimming took 4 bases from V and 8 from J, leaving 21 bases between them. The CDR3 DNA is TGTGCCAGCAGCTCCGAAGGGGCTACCTCGAGGCATGAGCAGTTCTTC. This encodes CASSSEGATSRHEQFF. Based on the CDR3 plus reference TRBV7-2 and TRBJ2-1, the full variable domain is GAGVSQSPSNKVTEKGKDVELRCDPISGHTALYWYRQSLGQGLEFLIYFQGNSAPDKSGLPSDRFSAERTGGSVSTLTIQRTQQEDSAVYLCASSSEGATSRHEQFFGPGTRLTVL.

The V call is TRBV11-1, the J call TRBJ2-7; the D gene is possibly TRBD1 (5 bases). This CDR3 has 15 residues. Germline V gene sequence: CDR1 SGHAT, CDR2 FQDESV (reference sequence). V was cut by 5 bases and J by 3 bases, with 17 bases left in between. CDR3 residues: CASSNPGFTSYEQYF. The DNA of the CDR3 is TGTGCCAGCAGCAACCCAGGGTTTACGAGCTACGAGCAGTACTTC.

The V gene is TRBV4-3, the J gene TRBJ2-1; D unclear. Between the trimmed V and J ends, which lost 1 base and 6 bases, there was a span of 10 bases. This CDR3 is built from 14 residues. Germline lookup yields CDR1 LGHNA and CDR2 YSLEER. In nucleotides, the CDR3 is TGCGCCAGCAGCCAAGCAGGTCTGGCCAATGAGCAGTTCTTC. Protein sequence: CASSQAGLANEQFF.

The chain employs TRBV30 and TRBJ2-3, with D possibly TRBD2 on 6 matching bases. This CDR3 has 12 amino acids. The germline V gene has CDR1 GTSNPN and CDR2 SVGIG (reference sequence). V lost 1 base, J lost 4 bases, and 6 bases lay in between. In DNA, the CDR3 is TGTGCCTGGAGTGGGGAGGCAGATACGCAGTATTTT. It yields the protein CAWSGEADTQYF.

The V gene is TRBV7-8, the J gene TRBJ2-1; 12 bases agree with TRBD2. Germline values: CDR1 SGHVS, CDR2 FQNEAQ. J gave up 8 bases and V 0 bases, and 8 bases lay outside the gene matches. The CDR3 spans 17 residues. The CDR3 coding sequence is TGTGCCAGCAGCTTAGCGGGGCTAGCGGGGGGGAGGGATGAGCAGTTCTTC. Protein product: CASSLAGLAGGRDEQFF.

The chain is built from TRBV10-3 and TRBJ1-2; 9 positions agree with TRBD1. CDR3 length: 16 residues. V lost 2 bases, J lost 0 bases, and 4 bases stayed unmatched. CDR1 and CDR2 (germline): ENHRY, SYGVKD. As DNA, the CDR3 is TGTGCCATCAGTGAGGCGGACAGGGGAGCTAACTATGGCTACACCTTC. It specifies CAISEADRGANYGYTF.

This chain joins TRBV30 and TRBJ1-4, with TRBD1 matching 9 bases. V lost 3 bases and J lost 8; bases outside the gene matches: 10. The CDR3 runs 15 residues. Germline V gene sequence: CDR1 GTSNPN, CDR2 SVGIG (reference sequence). The CDR3 here is CAWRVPGQGHEKLFF. The CDR3 coding sequence is TGTGCCTGGAGGGTACCGGGACAGGGACACGAAAAACTGTTTTTT.

The chain combines TRBV2 with TRBJ2-7; a possible D gene is TRBD2 (5 bases). Per the germline V gene, CDR1 is SNHLY and CDR2 is FYNNEI. There are 15 residues in the CDR3. The V gene lost 1 base and the J gene lost 0 bases, with 10 bases spanning the gap. The CDR3: CASSEGLAVSYEQYF. CDR3 bases: TGTGCCAGCAGTGAAGGGCTAGCAGTCTCCTACGAGCAGTACTTC.

The chain has TRBV6-5 and TRBJ2-3; 8 nucleotides line up with TRBD2. This CDR3 has 15 residues. Germline lookup yields CDR1 MNHEY and CDR2 SVGAGI. The V segment lost 2 bases and the J segment 1 base; nucleotides outside the gene matches: 2. The DNA for the CDR3 is TGTGCCAGCAGTTACGGCGGGGGGCGCACAGATACGCAGTATTTT. It translates to CASSYGGGRTDTQYF.

The V and J genes are TRBV30 and TRBJ2-3; 16 nucleotides line up with TRBD2. Germline CDR1 and CDR2: GTSNPN and SVGIG (reference sequence). The CDR3 consists of 19 residues. After removal of 3 bases from V and 4 bases from J, the junction contained 13 bases not matched to a gene. For the CDR3, the DNA is TGTGCCTGGAGAGGGATCTTTGGGACTAGCGGGGGGGTTGCAGATACGCAGTATTTT. As protein: CAWRGIFGTSGGVADTQYF.

V usage is TRBV6-5 and J usage is TRBJ2-3, with a possible D match to TRBD2 (5 bases). CDR1 and CDR2 (germline): MNHEY, SVGAGI. CDR3 length: 15 amino acids. The V gene lost 0 bases and the J gene lost 6 bases, with 13 bases spanning the gap. CDR3 sequence reads: CASSYSLALTDTQYF. The DNA for the CDR3 is TGTGCCAGCAGTTACTCGCTAGCTCTCACGGATACGCAGTATTTT.

This sequence joins TRBV28 and TRBJ2-1, with 9 bases aligning to TRBD2. The CDR3 sequence is 17 residues long. Looked up from germline, CDR1 is MDHEN and CDR2 is SYDVKM. The V gene end was trimmed by 3 bases and the J gene end by 4 bases; junction bases not matched to a gene: 10. The CDR3: CASSFGGRARTYNEQFF. DNA for the CDR3: TGTGCCAGCAGTTTTGGCGGGAGGGCCAGGACGTACAATGAGCAGTTCTTC. The full variable domain, completed using reference TRBV28 and TRBJ2-1, is DVKVTQSSRYLVKRTGEKVFLECVQDMDHENMFWYRQDPGLGLRLIYFSYDVKMKEKGDIPEGYSVSREKKERFSLILESASTNQTSMYLCASSFGGRARTYNEQFFGPGTRLTVL.

This rearrangement joins TRBV12-5 to TRBJ1-3, with 7 bases matching TRBD1. J gave up 4 bases and V 7 bases, and 13 bases lay outside the gene matches. Germline V CDR1 and CDR2: LGHNT, FRNRAP. The CDR3 totals 16 residues. The CDR3 region is CASALGGGAGGNTIYF. CDR3 in DNA: TGTGCTAGTGCTCTTGGAGGGGGCGCAGGGGGAAACACCATATATTTT.

This chain connects TRBV30 to TRBJ2-2, with 8 bases identical to TRBD1. Looked up from germline, CDR1 is GTSNPN and CDR2 is SVGIG (reference sequence). V shed 3 bases, J shed 7 bases, and the junction held 4 bases outside the gene matches. This CDR3 is 13 amino acids long. The CDR3 here is CAWRRTGFGELFF. The DNA for the CDR3 is TGTGCCTGGAGAAGGACAGGGTTCGGGGAGCTGTTTTTT.

The chain links TRBV5-1 to TRBJ1-5; 9 positions agree with TRBD1. The germline V gene has CDR1 SGHRS and CDR2 YFSETQ. This CDR3 has 16 residues. V was pared by 4 bases and J by 2 bases, with 7 bases of the junction left unmatched. Here the CDR3 reads CASSRTGGDRNQPQHF. In nucleotides, the CDR3 is TGCGCCAGCAGCCGAACAGGGGGCGATCGCAATCAGCCCCAGCATTTT.

The chain couples TRBV30 to TRBJ2-3, with 8 nucleotides matching TRBD2. Germline CDR1 reads GTSNPN; CDR2 reads SVGIG (reference sequence). J lost 4 bases, V lost 3 bases, and 3 bases had no gene match. The CDR3 runs to 13 residues. In DNA form, the CDR3 reads TGTGCCTGGAGGCTAGCGGGCCCAGATACGCAGTATTTT. This translates into CAWRLAGPDTQYF.

The V gene is TRBV6-5, the J gene TRBJ1-5; D possibly corresponds to TRBD1 (6 bases). The CDR3 has 16 residues. Trimming left V 0 bases short and J 1 base short, with 10 bases between. Germline CDR1 MNHEY, CDR2 SVGAGI. The CDR3 bases are TGTGCCAGCAGTTACTCAAGGGGACACAGCAATCAGCCCCAGCATTTT. As protein: CASSYSRGHSNQPQHF.

J is TRBJ2-1 and V is TRBV5-1; maybe TRBD1 (6 bases). CDR1 SGHRS and CDR2 YFSETQ come from the germline V gene. CDR3 length: 15 residues. Trimming removed 2 bases from V and 0 bases from J, with 9 bases in between. CDR3 protein: CASSFQGSSYNEQFF. CDR3 nucleotides: TGCGCCAGCAGCTTTCAGGGGAGCTCCTACAATGAGCAGTTCTTC.

The chain employs TRBV6-6 and TRBJ1-2, with D hard to call. V lost 5 bases and J lost 5, with 12 bases in between. The CDR3 totals 13 residues. CDR1 MNHNY and CDR2 SVGAGI come from the germline V gene (reference sequence). The CDR3 nucleotides read TGTGCCAGCAGTGCCCCGGAGGTATATGGCTACACCTTC. Amino acid sequence: CASSAPEVYGYTF.

The chain recombines TRBV6-5 with TRBJ1-2; D is perhaps TRBD1 (6 bases). Trimming stripped 4 bases from V and 2 bases from J, with 8 bases between. The germline CDR1 and CDR2 sequences are MNHEY and SVGAGI. This CDR3 is built from 13 residues. The CDR3 coding sequence is TGTGCCAGCAGTTTCACAGGGAACTATGGCTACACCTTC. It specifies CASSFTGNYGYTF.

This rearrangement joins TRBV6-6 to TRBJ1-1; D not certain. The CDR3 is 14 amino acids. Trimming removed 0 bases at V and 7 bases at J, with 12 bases between. CDR1 and CDR2 (germline): MNHNY, SVGAGI (reference sequence). The CDR3 here is CASSYSYGSFEAFF. CDR3 coding DNA: TGTGCCAGCAGTTACTCGTACGGGTCTTTTGAAGCTTTCTTT.

In its sample, this clone was seen a few times. The chain is built from TRBV19 and TRBJ1-5; no definite D call. The CDR3 consists of 15 residues. CDR1 is LNHDA, CDR2 SQIVND, per germline (reference sequence). Trimming left V 1 base short and J 3 bases short, with 10 bases between. CDR3 residues: CASSIVGVPNQPQHF. The CDR3 bases are TGTGCCAGTAGTATAGTCGGGGTCCCCAATCAGCCCCAGCATTTT.

The V and J genes are TRBV9 and TRBJ2-1; D perhaps matches TRBD2 (6 bases). Germline V lookup: CDR1 SGDLS, CDR2 YYNGEE. This CDR3 is 12 amino acids long. Trimming shortened V by 0 bases and J by 10 bases, and 8 bases separated the two germline ends. CDR3 DNA sequence: TGTGCCAGCAGCGTAGGGAGGGCCGAGCAGTTCTTC. It codes for CASSVGRAEQFF.

This chain uses TRBV30 with TRBJ1-2; 10 bases are a match to TRBD1. The V gene end was trimmed by 4 bases and the J gene end by 6 bases; junction bases not matched to a gene: 14. Germline CDR1 and CDR2: GTSNPN and SVGIG (reference sequence). The CDR3 consists of 16 residues. Written as DNA, the CDR3 is TGTGCCTGGAATCAAAGGGGGCTGACAGGGGGCCATGGCTACACCTTC. It codes for CAWNQRGLTGGHGYTF.